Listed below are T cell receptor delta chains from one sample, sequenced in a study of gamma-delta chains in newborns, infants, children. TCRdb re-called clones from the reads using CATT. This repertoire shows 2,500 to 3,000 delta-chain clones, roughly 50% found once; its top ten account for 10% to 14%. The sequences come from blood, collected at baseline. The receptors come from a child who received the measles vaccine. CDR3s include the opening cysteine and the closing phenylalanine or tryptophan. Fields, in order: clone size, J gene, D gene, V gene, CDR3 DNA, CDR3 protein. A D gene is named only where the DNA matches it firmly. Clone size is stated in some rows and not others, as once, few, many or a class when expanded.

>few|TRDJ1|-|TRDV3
TGCGCCTTGTACTGTTACACCGATAAACTCATCTTT
CALYCYTDKLIF
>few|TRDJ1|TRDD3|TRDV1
TGTGCTCTTGGGGTGCCACGATGTACTGGGGGAAGCACCGATAAACTCATCTTT
CALGVPRCTGGSTDKLIF
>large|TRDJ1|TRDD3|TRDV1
TGTGCTCTTGGGGAATCCCCCTCCTTTACTGGGGGATACTTTGATAAACTCATCTTT
CALGESPSFTGGYFDKLIF
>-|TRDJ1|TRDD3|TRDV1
TGTGCTCTTGGGCCCCCAGGGGGAGACCTGTTGCTAATAAGTCCTTTAGTCTGGGGATACGAGAATAGGCGGTTCGATAAACTCATCTTT
CALGPPGGDLLLISPLVWGYENRRFDKLIF
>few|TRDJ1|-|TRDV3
TGTGCCTTCATTCCCGAAGGTGCCTGGCACACCGATAAACTCATCTTT
CAFIPEGAWHTDKLIF
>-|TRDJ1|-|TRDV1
TGTGCTCTTGGAGAGTTCCCCCCGTACTCTTCCAGGGAGGACAAGCTCATCTTT
CALGEFPPYSSREDKLIF
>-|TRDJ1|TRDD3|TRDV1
TGTGCTCTTTTAGTGTTAGTGGGGGATAAGTCCGATAAACTCATCTTT
CALLVLVGDKSDKLIF
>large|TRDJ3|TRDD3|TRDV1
TGTGCTCTTGGGGAAAGGGGCACCCTACACTGGGGGATACTTCAAAGCTCCTGGGACACCCGACAGATGTTTTTC
CALGERGTLHWGILQSSWDTRQMFF
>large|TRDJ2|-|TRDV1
TGTGCTCTTGAATCCTACGGGAAGTACTGGGCCTTGACAGCACAACTCTTCTTT
CALESYGKYWALTAQLFF
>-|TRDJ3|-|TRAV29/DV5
-
CSVLLCSKPTGGYAYLDTRQMFF
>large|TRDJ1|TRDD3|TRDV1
TGTGCTCTTGGGGAGCCACCCGTTTTGAGAGAATGGGGGATATGCTACACCGATAAACTCATCTTT
CALGEPPVLREWGICYTDKLIF
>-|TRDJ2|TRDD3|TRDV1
TGTGCTCTTGGGGGTTTTTCCTTCCTACTGGGGGATAACCCTAGGCTTTTGACAGCACAACTCTTCTTT
CALGGFSFLLGDNPRLLTAQLFF
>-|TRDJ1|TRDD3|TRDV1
TGTGCTCTTGGGGAAAGCCCCCCCACCCCTGGGGGATACGGAACCGACAAACTCATCTTT
CALGESPPTPGGYGTDKLIF
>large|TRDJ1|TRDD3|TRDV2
TGTGCCTGTGACACCCTACTGGGGATGCCATCTTTCACCGATAAACTCATCTTT
CACDTLLGMPSFTDKLIF
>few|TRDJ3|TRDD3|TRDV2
TGTGCCTGTGACACCTTACTGGGGGATACGAACTGGGACACCCGACAGATGTTTTTC
CACDTLLGDTNWDTRQMFF
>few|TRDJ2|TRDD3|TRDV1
TGTGCTCTTGGGGAACTTGTGGTCGCGCGGGGATACGCTTTTAGAGCACAACTCTTCTTT
CALGELVVARGYAFRAQLFF
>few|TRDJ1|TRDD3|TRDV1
TGTGCTCTTGGGGAATCCCAATACTGGGGGAACACCGATAAACTCATCTTT
CALGESQYWGNTDKLIF
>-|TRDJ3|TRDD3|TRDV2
TGTGCCTGTGATTTAACTCCGACGACGGCTGGGGGTCTGGTCAGCTCCTGGGACACCCGACAGATGTTTTTC
CACDLTPTTAGGLVSSWDTRQMFF
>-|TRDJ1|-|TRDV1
TGTGCTCTTGGGGAACCGGATTTCCCTTCCGTGGCCGGGAGGACCGATAAACTCATCTTT
CALGEPDFPSVAGRTDKLIF
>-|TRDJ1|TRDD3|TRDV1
TGTGCTCTTGGGGAACTATTACTGGGGAGCCTGAAACTCATCTTT
CALGELLLGSLKLIF
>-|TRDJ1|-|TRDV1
TGTGCTCTTGGGGTCTCTACCCTCGGGCTGGGGGATAAACTCATCTTT
CALGVSTLGLGDKLIF
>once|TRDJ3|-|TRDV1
TGTGCTCTTGTGAAAATAGGGGATAGCTCCTGGGACACCCGACAGATGTTTTTC
CALVKIGDSSWDTRQMFF
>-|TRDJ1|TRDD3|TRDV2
TGTGCCTGTGACCCTATCTCGGGGGGTTCCTACAGTACTACTGGGGGACCGTACACCGATAAACTTATCTTT
CACDPISGGSYSTTGGPYTDKLIF
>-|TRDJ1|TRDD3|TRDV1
TGTGCTCTTGGGGGGATACGTTTTTCCTCCGTACTGGGGGATACATCCGATAAACTCATCTTT
CALGGIRFSSVLGDTSDKLIF
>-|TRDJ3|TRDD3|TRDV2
TGTGCCTGTGACACTTTAGGGGATACCCGGGACACCCGACAGATGTTTTTC
CACDTLGDTRDTRQMFF
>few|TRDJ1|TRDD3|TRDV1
TGTGCTCTTGGGGAAGGTTCGTACGTACTGGGGAGGAATAAACTCATCTTT
CALGEGSYVLGRNKLIF
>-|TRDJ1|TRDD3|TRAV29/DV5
TGTGCAGCAAGCGCTAAAGCGAAGAGTCCCGTTTCAGACTGGGGGGTCCACCTCACCGATAAACTCATCTTT
CAASAKAKSPVSDWGVHLTDKLIF
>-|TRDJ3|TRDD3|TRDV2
TGTGCCTGTGACTCAGGACTGGGGGATTCGTTAAGCTCCTGGGACACCCGACAGATGTTTTTC
CACDSGLGDSLSSWDTRQMFF
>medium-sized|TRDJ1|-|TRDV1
TGTGCTCTTGGGGAACGCTCCTACGTTACTGGGGATTCTACGTATATAAATAAACTCATCTTT
CALGERSYVTGDSTYINKLIF
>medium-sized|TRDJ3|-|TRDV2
TGTGCCTGTGACACAGGATTCACCGAGCCGCCGAGCTCCTGGGACACCCGACAGATGTTTTTC
CACDTGFTEPPSSWDTRQMFF
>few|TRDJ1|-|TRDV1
TGTGCTCTTGGGGATATACCTTCCGCTACCGTCTGGGGGGGGTCGTACACCGATAAACTCATCTTT
CALGDIPSATVWGGSYTDKLIF
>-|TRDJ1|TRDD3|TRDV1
TGTGCTCTTGGGGAACGAGGTCCGCCCTACTGGGGGGTAACGGACTCCGATAAACTCATCTTT
CALGERGPPYWGVTDSDKLIF
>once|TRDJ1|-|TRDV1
TGTGCTCTTGGGGAACGCGGCGTCCATTTCGTACTGGTAAACTCTCCCGATAAACTCATCTTT
CALGERGVHFVLVNSPDKLIF
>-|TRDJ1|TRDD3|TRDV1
TGTGCTCTTGGGGGGCCTACGGTGGGGGATCATGCCGATAAACTCATCTTT
CALGGPTVGDHADKLIF
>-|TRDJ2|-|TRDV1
TGTGCTCTTGGGGTGGGGTTTTCCCCCCTTTACTGGGAGGCAGCACAACTCTTCTTT
CALGVGFSPLYWEAAQLFF
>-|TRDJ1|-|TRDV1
TGTGCTCTTGGGGACCACTCAGGGGAGATTTCCGATAAACTCATCTTT
CALGDHSGEISDKLIF
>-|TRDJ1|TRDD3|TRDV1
TGTGCTCTTGGAAGGGCCCACTTCCTACCGTCCCCCTACTGGGGGATTTACACCGATAAACTCATCTTT
CALGRAHFLPSPYWGIYTDKLIF
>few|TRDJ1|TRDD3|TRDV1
TGTGCTCTTGGGGAACTTGGACGAACCTTACTGGGGGATCTGGGGGTGTTTGGGACCGATAAACTCATCTTT
CALGELGRTLLGDLGVFGTDKLIF
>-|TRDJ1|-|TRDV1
TGTGCTCTTGGGGTCCCTGGAAGTACTGGAAGATACACCGATAAACTCATCTTT
CALGVPGSTGRYTDKLIF
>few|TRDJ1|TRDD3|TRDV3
TGTGCCTGTAAACCCTCCGACCGTACTGGGGTCGATAAACTCATCTTT
CACKPSDRTGVDKLIF
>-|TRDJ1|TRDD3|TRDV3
TGTGCCTTTAGCCCTTTGTGGTCCCGGACTTCTCGACTGGGGGCCCCCCTGCCCAAACTCATCTTT
CAFSPLWSRTSRLGAPLPKLIF
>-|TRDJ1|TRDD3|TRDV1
TGTGCTCTTGGGTGGAGACGGGGTCCCTTCAACTGGGGGATACGCGTAGATCTGAGGGTTAAACTCATCTTT
CALGWRRGPFNWGIRVDLRVKLIF
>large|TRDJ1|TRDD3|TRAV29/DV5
TGTGCAGCAAGCGGATCCTCCTTCCGTCGATCGGGGGATAAGGGATGGTCAAGAAAACTCATCTTT
CAASGSSFRRSGDKGWSRKLIF
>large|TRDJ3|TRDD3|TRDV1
TGTGCTCTTGGGCTTACTAACGGGGATAATTGGGACACCCGACAGATGTTTTTC
CALGLTNGDNWDTRQMFF
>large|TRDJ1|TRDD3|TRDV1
TGTGCTCTTGGGGGAAGGGGTCCCCAACCTACTGGGGGACCGTACACCGATAAACTCATCTTT
CALGGRGPQPTGGPYTDKLIF
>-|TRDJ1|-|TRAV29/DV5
-
CSVLLCSKRGGTGDTATDKLIF
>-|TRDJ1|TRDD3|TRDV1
TGTGCTCTTGGGAACCGGGTGGCCTTCCTACTATCTCTGGGGGATACGAAAACCGATAAACTCATCTTT
CALGNRVAFLLSLGDTKTDKLIF
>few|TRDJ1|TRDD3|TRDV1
TGTGCTCTTGGGGAATCAGGGGAGTTGATTGGGGGATACACCGATAAACTCATCTTT
CALGESGELIGGYTDKLIF